The entry below describes one T cell receptor beta chain. Its matching antigen is unknown. Trimming took off 8 bases at V and 4 bases at J, with 19 bases between the two ends. The length of the CDR3 is 15 residues. Per the germline V gene, CDR1 is MNHNS and CDR2 is SASEGT. The data were obtained in a study of T cell clonotyping in hematopoietic cell transplantation. General study findings and limits: Graft donor and pretransplant recipient Inverse Simpson Index values predicted broader posttransplant TCR diversity. Recipient TCR diversity dropped after transplant; expanded clonotypes rose from day 30 to 180. At the given depth, recipient repertoires were over 95% de novo clonotypes. No sorting was done, leaving CD4 and CD8 contributions mixed.

Profiled with immunoSEQ multiplex PCR; TCRdb holds only in-frame clones, not every one. The sample includes 3,500 to 4,500 clones, roughly 70% of them seen just once. The sample in question was PBMCs, obtained 100 days after allogeneic stem cell transplant. The chain couples TRBV6-1 to TRBJ2-3; weak D call: TRBD1 (5 bases). This clonotype was obtained from a male patient over 55 who had an allogeneic stem cell transplant, so the T cells may come from the graft donor. Some clones in this sample may be carry-over from other donors' samples. The CDR3 sequence is CASQGSITLADTQYF. In DNA, the CDR3 is TGTGCCAGCCAGGGCAGCATAACCCTAGCAGATACGCAGTATTTT.